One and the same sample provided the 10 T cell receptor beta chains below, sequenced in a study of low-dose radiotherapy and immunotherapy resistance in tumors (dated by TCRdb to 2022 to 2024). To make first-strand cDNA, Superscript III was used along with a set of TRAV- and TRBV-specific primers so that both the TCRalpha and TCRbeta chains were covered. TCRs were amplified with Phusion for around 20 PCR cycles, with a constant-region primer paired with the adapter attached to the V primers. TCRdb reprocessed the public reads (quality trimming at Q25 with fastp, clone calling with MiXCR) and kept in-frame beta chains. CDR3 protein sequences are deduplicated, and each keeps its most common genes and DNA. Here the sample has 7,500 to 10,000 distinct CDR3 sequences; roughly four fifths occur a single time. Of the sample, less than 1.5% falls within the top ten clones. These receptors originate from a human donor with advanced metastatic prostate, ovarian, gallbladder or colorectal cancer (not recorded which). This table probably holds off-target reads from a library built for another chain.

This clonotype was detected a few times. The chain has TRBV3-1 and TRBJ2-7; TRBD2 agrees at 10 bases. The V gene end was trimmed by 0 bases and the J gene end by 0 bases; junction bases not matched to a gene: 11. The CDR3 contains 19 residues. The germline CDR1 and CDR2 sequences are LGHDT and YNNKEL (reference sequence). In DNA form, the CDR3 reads TGTGCCAGCAGCCAAGATGGGCTTACTAGCGGGACCAGCTCCTACGAGCAGTACTTC. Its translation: CASSQDGLTSGTSSYEQYF.

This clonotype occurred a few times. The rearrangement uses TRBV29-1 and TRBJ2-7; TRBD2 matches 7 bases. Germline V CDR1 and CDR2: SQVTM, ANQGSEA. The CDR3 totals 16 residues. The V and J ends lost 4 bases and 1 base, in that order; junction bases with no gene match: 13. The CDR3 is CSVVLARQIRSYEQYF. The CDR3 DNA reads TGCAGCGTTGTACTAGCGAGACAAATCAGATCCTACGAGCAGTACTTC.

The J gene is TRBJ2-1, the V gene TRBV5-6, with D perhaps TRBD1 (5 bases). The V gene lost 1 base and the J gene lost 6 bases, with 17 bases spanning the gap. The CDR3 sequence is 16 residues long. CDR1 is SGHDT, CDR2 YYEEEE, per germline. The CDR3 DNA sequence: TGTGCCAGCAGCTTGCAGGGTGAGTTCGTGGGCAATGAGCAGTTCTTC. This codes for CASSLQGEFVGNEQFF.

The CDR3 bases are TGCGCCAGCAGCTTGGGGGGGGACCCCTACAATGAGCAGTTCTTC. This translates into CASSLGGDPYNEQFF. The chain has TRBV5-1 and TRBJ2-1, with D tentatively TRBD2 (6 bases). This CDR3 is built from 15 residues. The V and J ends lost 0 bases and 2 bases respectively, with 9 bases between them. Germline CDR1 SGHRS, CDR2 YFSETQ.

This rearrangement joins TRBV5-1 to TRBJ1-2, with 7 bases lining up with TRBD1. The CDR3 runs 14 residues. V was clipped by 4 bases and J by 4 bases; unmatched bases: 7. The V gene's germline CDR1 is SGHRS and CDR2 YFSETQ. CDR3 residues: CASSNGQVGYGYTF. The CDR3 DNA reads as TGCGCCAGCAGCAACGGACAGGTCGGCTATGGCTACACCTTC.

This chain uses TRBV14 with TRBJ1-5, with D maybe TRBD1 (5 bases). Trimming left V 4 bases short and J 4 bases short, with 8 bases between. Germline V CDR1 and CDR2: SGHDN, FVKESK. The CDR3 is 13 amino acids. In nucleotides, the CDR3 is TGTGCCAGCAGCCGAGACAGAAATCAGCCCCAGCATTTT. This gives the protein CASSRDRNQPQHF.

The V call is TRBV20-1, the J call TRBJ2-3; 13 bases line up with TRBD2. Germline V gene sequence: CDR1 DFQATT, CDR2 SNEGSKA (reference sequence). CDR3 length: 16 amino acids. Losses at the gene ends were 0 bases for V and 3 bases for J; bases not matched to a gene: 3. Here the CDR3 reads CSARDWTSGRTDTQYF. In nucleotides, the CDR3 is TGCAGTGCTAGAGACTGGACTAGCGGGAGAACAGATACGCAGTATTTT.

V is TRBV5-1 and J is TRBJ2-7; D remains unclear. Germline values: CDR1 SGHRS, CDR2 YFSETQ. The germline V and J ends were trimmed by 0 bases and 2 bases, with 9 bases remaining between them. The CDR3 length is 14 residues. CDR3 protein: CASSLAPGAYEQYF. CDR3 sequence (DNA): TGCGCCAGCAGCTTGGCCCCCGGTGCCTACGAGCAGTACTTC.

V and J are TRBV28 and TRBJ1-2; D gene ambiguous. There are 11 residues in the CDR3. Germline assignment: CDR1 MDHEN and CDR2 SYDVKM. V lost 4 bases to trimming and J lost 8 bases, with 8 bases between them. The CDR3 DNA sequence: TGTGCCAGCAGTTACATCGACGGCTACACCTTC. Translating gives CASSYIDGYTF.

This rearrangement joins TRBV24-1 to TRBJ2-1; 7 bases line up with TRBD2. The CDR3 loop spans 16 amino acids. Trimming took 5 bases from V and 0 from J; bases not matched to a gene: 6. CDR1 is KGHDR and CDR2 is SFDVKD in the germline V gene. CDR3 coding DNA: TGTGCCACCAGTGGGTTTGGCGGGAGCTCCTACAATGAGCAGTTCTTC. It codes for CATSGFGGSSYNEQFF.